The clone carrying this T cell receptor beta chain was seen just once. Antigen specificity is unknown. The CDR3 consists of 14 residues. Germline CDR1 reads SGDLS; CDR2 reads YYNGEE. V was pared by 0 bases and J by 1 base, with 8 bases between. Each PCR received spiked synthetic TCR analog templates. The table came from immunoSEQ multiplex PCR; TCRdb's copy has only in-frame clones and leaves some out. Of approximately 46,000 clones in the sample, around 84% were seen once. The data were obtained in a study of PD-L1 blockade in urothelial cancer. Study background: Atezolizumab, begun by patients in about 2014, was given at 1,200 mg intravenously every 3 weeks. Findings and caveats of the study: At the 3-week point, tumor-associated blood clones expanded more in durable-benefit patients.

The sequence was collected from a man aged 70-80 years with urothelial cancer. The rearrangement links TRBV9 to TRBJ2-7, with TRBD1 as a possible D gene (5 bases). The sample was PBMCs, taken around atezolizumab (anti-PD-L1) treatment. CDR3 coding DNA: TGTGCCAGCAGCGTAGCTCAGGGATCCTACGAGCAGTACTTC. This gives the protein CASSVAQGSYEQYF.